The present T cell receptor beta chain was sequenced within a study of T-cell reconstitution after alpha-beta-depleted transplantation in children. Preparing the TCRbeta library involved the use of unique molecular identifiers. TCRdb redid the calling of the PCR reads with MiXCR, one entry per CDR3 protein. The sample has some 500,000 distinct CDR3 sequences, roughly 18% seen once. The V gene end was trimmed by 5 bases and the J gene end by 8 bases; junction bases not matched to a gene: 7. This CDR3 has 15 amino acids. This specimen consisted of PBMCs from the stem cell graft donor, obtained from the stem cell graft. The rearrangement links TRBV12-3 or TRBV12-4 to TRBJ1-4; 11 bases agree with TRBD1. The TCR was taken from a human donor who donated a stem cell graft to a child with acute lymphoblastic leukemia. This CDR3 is CASSGGQGDYEKLFF. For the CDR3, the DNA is TGTGCCAGCAGTGGGGGACAGGGGGATTACGAAAAACTGTTTTTT.